These 16 T cell receptor beta chains originate from one sample sequenced in a study of cytomegalovirus exposure and HLA in healthy donors. The PCR made use of 60 Vbeta and 13 Jbeta primers. Data came from immunoSEQ multiplex PCR; TCRdb stores just in-frame clones and leaves some out. Found here are approximately 210,000 clones, roughly 77% of them singletons; the top ten hold around 0.38%. Sequenced: PBMCs. The receptors here all came from a male donor in good health and CMV-seropositive.

The chain recombines TRBV11-2 with TRBJ2-1, with a weak D call TRBD1 (6 bases). V dropped 5 bases and J dropped 2 bases, with 19 bases sitting between them. The CDR3 sequence is 17 residues long. Germline V lookup: CDR1 SGHAT, CDR2 FQNNGV. CDR3 amino acids: CASSRDTRIGAYNEQFF. DNA for the CDR3: TGTGCCAGCAGCAGGGACACCCGTATAGGCGCCTACAATGAGCAGTTCTTC. The full variable domain, completed using reference TRBV11-2 and TRBJ2-1, is EAGVAQSPRYKIIEKRQSVAFWCNPISGHATLYWYQQILGQGPKLLIQFQNNGVVDDSQLPKDRFSAERLKGVDSTLKIQPAKLEDSAVYLCASSRDTRIGAYNEQFFGPGTRLTVL.

The chain carries TRBV4-3 and TRBJ2-3; 11 bases are shared with TRBD2. The V gene end was trimmed by 0 bases and the J gene end by 6 bases; junction bases not matched to a gene: 5. From germline, CDR1 is LGHNA and CDR2 YSLEER. The CDR3 has 16 amino acids. CDR3 in DNA: TGCGCCAGCAGCCAAGATGAACTAGCGGGGGTGGATACGCAGTATTTT. This gives the protein CASSQDELAGVDTQYF.

V usage is TRBV7-2 and J usage is TRBJ2-2; D is unclear. The CDR3 covers 13 residues. Germline assignment: CDR1 SGHTA and CDR2 FQGNSA. The germline V and J ends were trimmed by 3 bases and 4 bases, with 6 bases remaining between them. This chain's CDR3 is CASSFSSTGELFF. The CDR3 DNA reads as TGTGCCAGCAGCTTCTCTAGCACCGGGGAGCTGTTTTTT. The whole variable domain, remainder taken from reference TRBV7-2 and TRBJ2-2, is GAGVSQSPSNKVTEKGKDVELRCDPISGHTALYWYRQSLGQGLEFLIYFQGNSAPDKSGLPSDRFSAERTGGSVSTLTIQRTQQEDSAVYLCASSFSSTGELFFGEGSRLTVL.

This CDR3 is CAISEEPGGRERNGYTF. DNA for the CDR3: TGTGCCATCAGTGAAGAGCCTGGGGGCAGGGAGAGGAATGGCTACACCTTC. V is TRBV10-3 and J is TRBJ1-2, with a possible D match to TRBD1 (6 bases). CDR1 is ENHRY and CDR2 is SYGVKD in the germline V gene. Trimming stripped 3 bases from V and 6 bases from J, with 23 bases between. This CDR3 spans 17 amino acids.

The J gene is TRBJ1-4, the V gene TRBV4-1; TRBD1 might be the D (5 bases). There are 17 residues in the CDR3. Germline CDR1 is MGHRA and CDR2 is YSYEKL. V was shortened by 0 bases and J by 8 bases, with 19 bases between the two germline ends. CDR3: CASSQEGIGGVQEKLFF. The CDR3, as DNA: TGCGCCAGCAGCCAAGAAGGGATCGGGGGAGTTCAAGAAAAACTGTTTTTT.

There are a few counts of this clone. The chain employs TRBV29-1 and TRBJ2-7; 8 nucleotides match TRBD1. Losses at the gene ends were 7 bases for V and 6 bases for J; bases not matched to a gene: 11. Germline V gives CDR1 SQVTM, CDR2 ANQGSEA. The CDR3 sequence is 13 residues long. The CDR3, as DNA: TGCAGCGCCCGGGACAGGCAAACGGGCGAGCAGTACTTC. It translates to CSARDRQTGEQYF.

This chain links TRBV9 with TRBJ2-5; 9 nucleotides line up with TRBD2. This CDR3 has 15 residues. CDR1 SGDLS and CDR2 YYNGEE come from the germline V gene. The V and J ends lost 7 bases and 7 bases, in that order; junction bases with no gene match: 14. The CDR3 loop is CASGESGGMAGTQYF. DNA for the CDR3: TGTGCCAGCGGCGAGAGCGGGGGGATGGCAGGGACCCAGTACTTC.

The gene calls are TRBV18 and TRBJ1-4, with a possible D match to TRBD1 (6 bases). CDR1 is KGHSH and CDR2 is LQKENI in the germline V gene. V lost 3 bases and J 2 bases, leaving 19 bases between the germline ends. The CDR3 spans 18 residues. The chain's CDR3 is CASSPGTWGPGTNEKLFF. The CDR3 nucleotides read TGTGCCAGCTCACCGGGGACCTGGGGGCCTGGCACTAATGAAAAACTGTTTTTT.

This clone was detected only a few times. This rearrangement joins TRBV4-3 to TRBJ1-5; D gene uncertain. Trimming pared 4 bases from V and 7 bases from J, leaving 14 bases between. Germline lookup yields CDR1 LGHNA and CDR2 YSLEER. The CDR3 extends over 14 amino acids. The CDR3, as DNA: TGCGCCAGCAGCCCCGGGAATTTCGGGCAGCCCCAGCATTTT. Translated: CASSPGNFGQPQHF.

The rearrangement links TRBV29-1 to TRBJ2-3, with unresolved D. The CDR3 is 8 residues long. The germline V gene encodes CDR1 SQVTM and CDR2 ANQGSEA. V lost 3 bases to trimming and J lost 10 bases, with 2 bases between them. CDR3 DNA: TGCAGCGTTGACTCGCAGTATTTT. Translation gives CSVDSQYF.

A few counts support this clone. The J gene is TRBJ1-5, the V gene TRBV27; unclear D gene. Trimming stripped 0 bases from V and 6 bases from J, with 12 bases between. The CDR3 totals 15 residues. Looked up from germline, CDR1 is MNHEY and CDR2 is SMNVEV (reference sequence). This CDR3 reads CASSLSGDGSQPQHF. The CDR3 nucleotides are TGTGCCAGCAGTTTATCGGGAGATGGAAGTCAGCCCCAGCATTTT.

The rearrangement joins TRBV4-3 to TRBJ1-6, with 7 bases identical to TRBD1. Germline CDR1 reads LGHNA; CDR2 reads YSLEER. The CDR3 has 16 residues. Trimming took 0 bases from V and 10 from J; bases not matched to a gene: 9. In nucleotides, the CDR3 is TGCGCCAGCAGCCAAGATAGCGACAGGGCTCAATCACCCCTCCACTTT. Translation gives CASSQDSDRAQSPLHF.

The genes are TRBV2 and TRBJ1-3; maybe TRBD1 (6 bases). Germline CDR1 and CDR2: SNHLY and FYNNEI. Trimming pared 6 bases from V and 3 bases from J, leaving 9 bases between. The CDR3 sequence is 13 residues long. CDR3 DNA: TGTGCCAGCAGCACGGACAGTGGAAACACCATATATTTT. Translating it yields CASSTDSGNTIYF.

The sample holds one count of this clone. The chain links TRBV27 to TRBJ2-5; TRBD2 matches 9 bases. The CDR3 has 15 residues. Looked up from germline, CDR1 is MNHEY and CDR2 is SMNVEV (reference sequence). Trimming cost V 6 bases and J 4 bases; bases outside gene matches: 9. In nucleotides, the CDR3 is TGTGCCAGCAGACGGACTAGCGAAACCCCAGAGACCCAGTACTTC. Amino acid sequence: CASRRTSETPETQYF.

The V and J genes are TRBV7-3 and TRBJ2-2, with a weak D call TRBD1 (6 bases). Germline assignment: CDR1 SGHTA and CDR2 FQGTGA. The CDR3 covers 14 residues. Trimming took 8 bases from V and 1 from J, leaving 11 bases between them. The CDR3 is CASGTRVNTGELFF. CDR3 DNA sequence: TGTGCCAGCGGGACACGGGTGAACACCGGGGAGCTGTTTTTT.

This chain uses TRBV9 with TRBJ2-3; D is undetermined. The CDR3 contains 13 residues. Trimming left V 6 bases short and J 6 bases short, with 14 bases between. Germline lookup yields CDR1 SGDLS and CDR2 YYNGEE. The CDR3 region is CASNYHIGDTQYF. The CDR3 region has the DNA TGTGCCAGCAATTACCACATCGGGGATACGCAGTATTTT.